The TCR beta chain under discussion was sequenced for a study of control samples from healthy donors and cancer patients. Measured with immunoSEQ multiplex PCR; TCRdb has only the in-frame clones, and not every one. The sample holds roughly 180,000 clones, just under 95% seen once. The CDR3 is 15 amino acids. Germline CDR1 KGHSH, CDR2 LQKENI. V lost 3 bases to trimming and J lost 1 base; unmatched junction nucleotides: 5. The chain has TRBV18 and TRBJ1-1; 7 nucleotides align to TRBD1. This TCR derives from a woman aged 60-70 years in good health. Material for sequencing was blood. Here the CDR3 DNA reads TGTGCCAGCTCACCCGCGACAGGGACGAACACTGAAGCTTTCTTT. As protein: CASSPATGTNTEAFF.